This T cell receptor (beta chain) came from a study of T cell responses to AZD1222 COVID-19 vaccine. Timing groups of about 4 and about 12 weeks for second doses were pooled. V lost 5 bases and J lost 3, with 10 bases in between. There are 14 residues in the CDR3. CDR1 is SGHAT and CDR2 is FQDESV in the germline V gene (reference sequence). TCRdb's table, derived via immunoSEQ multiplex PCR, lists solely in-frame clones and lacks some. Of about 79,000 clones in the sample, 80% to 90% were seen once. Only a few counts were recorded for this clone. The sample in question was peripheral blood, obtained 28 days after the second AZD1222 dose. The sequence came from an adult who received the AZD1222 COVID-19 vaccine. The rearrangement uses TRBV11-1 and TRBJ2-2; D is undetermined. In DNA, the CDR3 is TGTGCCAGCAGCCAGAATGGGTACACCGGGGAGCTGTTTTTT. Amino acids: CASSQNGYTGELFF. Based on the CDR3 plus reference TRBV11-1 and TRBJ2-2, the full variable domain is EAEVAQSPRYKITEKSQAVAFWCDPISGHATLYWYRQILGQGPELLVQFQDESVVDDSQLPKDRFSAERLKGVDSTLKIQPAELGDSAMYLCASSQNGYTGELFFGEGSRLTVL.